This passage covers 29 T cell receptor beta chains from one sample sequenced in a study of OX40 agonist ivuxolimab in advanced cancers. The repertoire was sequenced with immunoSEQ multiplex PCR; TCRdb's copy has only in-frame clones and lacks some. This sample carries some 64,000 clones, around 90% of them seen once, and the ten largest clones take approximately 5.6%. This sample comprised CD4+ or CD8+ T cells sorted from blood, obtained in a trial of the OX40 agonist ivuxolimab. These receptors all come from an adult with an advanced solid tumor such as melanoma, head and neck, liver or kidney cancer.

The chain links TRBV6-1 to TRBJ1-1; D remains ambiguous. Germline CDR1 and CDR2: MNHNS and SASEGT. The CDR3 runs to 11 residues. V was trimmed by 8 bases and J by 1 base, leaving 5 bases between them. CDR3 loop: CASAKNTEAFF. CDR3 bases: TGTGCCAGCGCAAAGAACACTGAAGCTTTCTTT.

Details on this clone: Additional DNA sequences in this sample encode the identical CDR3. The CDR3: CASSPGNQPQHF. CDR3 sequence (DNA): TGTGCCAGCTCACCAGGGAATCAGCCCCAGCATTTT. This chain joins TRBV18 and TRBJ1-5; D is ambiguous. CDR3 size: 12 residues. Germline loops: CDR1 KGHSH, CDR2 LQKENI. The germline V and J ends were trimmed by 2 bases and 4 bases, with 3 bases remaining between them.

The chain joins TRBV6-1 to TRBJ2-1; 8 nucleotides agree with TRBD1. Germline-derived CDR1 and CDR2 are MNHNS and SASEGT. The CDR3 is 14 amino acids. Trimming took 7 bases from V and 5 from J; bases not matched to a gene: 7. The CDR3 DNA follows: TGTGCCAGCATCTGGACAGGGTTGAACAATGAGCAGTTCTTC. Translation: CASIWTGLNNEQFF.

The chain links TRBV28 to TRBJ1-2; D remains ambiguous. The V and J ends lost 7 bases and 5 bases respectively, with 8 bases between them. Germline CDR1 reads MDHEN; CDR2 reads SYDVKM. The CDR3 runs to 11 residues. The CDR3 nucleotides are TGTGCCAGCACCCTAGGTTATGGCTACACCTTC. This codes for CASTLGYGYTF.

J is TRBJ2-1 and V is TRBV9, with TRBD2 identical over 8 bases. Per germline, CDR1 SGDLS and CDR2 YYNGEE. This CDR3 has 17 residues. With V trimmed by 5 bases and J by 6 bases, 16 bases remained unmatched. CDR3 sequence: CASSERVGIAGPNEQFF. DNA for the CDR3: TGTGCCAGCAGTGAACGGGTTGGGATAGCGGGACCCAATGAGCAGTTCTTC.

This sequence joins TRBV6-5 and TRBJ2-5, with 12 bases matching TRBD2. The germline CDR1 and CDR2 sequences are MNHEY and SVGAGI. CDR3 length: 15 residues. V lost 6 bases and J lost 7; bases outside the gene matches: 9. The chain's CDR3 is CASRFGLAGMTTQYF. The CDR3 nucleotides are TGTGCCAGCAGATTCGGACTAGCGGGAATGACGACCCAGTACTTC.

The chain combines TRBV9 with TRBJ1-1, with D hard to call. CDR1 SGDLS and CDR2 YYNGEE come from the germline V gene. Trimming shortened V by 4 bases and J by 1 base, and 11 bases separated the two germline ends. The CDR3 loop spans 14 amino acids. The CDR3 loop is CASSPQSRNTEAFF. The CDR3 coding sequence is TGTGCCAGCAGCCCCCAAAGCAGGAACACTGAAGCTTTCTTT.

This chain uses TRBV30 with TRBJ1-1; perhaps TRBD1 as D (6 bases). Germline V lookup: CDR1 GTSNPN, CDR2 SVGIG (reference sequence). The CDR3 is 13 amino acids. Trimming shortened V by 5 bases and J by 10 bases, and 20 bases separated the two germline ends. CDR3 nucleotide sequence: TGTGCCTGGGGGCCCTGGGGGGGGCTTGGAGCTTTCTTT. Amino acids: CAWGPWGGLGAFF. The full variable domain, in which reference TRBV30 and TRBJ1-1 provide the parts outside the CDR3, is SQTIHQWPATLVQPVGSPLSLECTVEGTSNPNLYWYRQAAGRGLQLLFYSVGIGQISSEVPQNLSASRPQDRQFILSSKKLLLSDSGFYLCAWGPWGGLGAFFGQGTRLTVV.

The chain uses TRBV28 and TRBJ2-7, with D possibly TRBD1 on 5 matching bases. Germline values: CDR1 MDHEN, CDR2 SYDVKM. V was pared by 2 bases and J by 2 bases, with 7 bases between. CDR3 length: 13 residues. In nucleotides, the CDR3 is TGTGCCAGCAGTTTACGACAGCCCTACGAGCAGTACTTC. Its translation is CASSLRQPYEQYF.

This clone came up once. The chain joins TRBV11-3 to TRBJ2-6; 7 nucleotides align to TRBD2. Per the germline V gene, CDR1 is SGHNT and CDR2 is YENEEA. V lost 5 bases to trimming and J lost 4 bases; unmatched junction nucleotides: 2. The CDR3 covers 14 residues. CDR3 nucleotide sequence: TGTGCCAGCAGCCCGGGGGGAGGGGCCAACGTCCTGACTTTC. Translation gives CASSPGGGANVLTF.

The genes are TRBV7-8 and TRBJ2-1; D uncertain. V gave up 5 bases and J gave up 9 bases, with 14 bases separating them. CDR3 length: 13 residues. The germline gives CDR1 SGHVS, CDR2 FQNEAQ. The CDR3 is CASSVSTGGEQFF. CDR3 coding DNA: TGTGCCAGCAGCGTATCCACGGGTGGTGAGCAGTTCTTC.

The chain couples TRBV10-2 to TRBJ2-3; unclear D gene. The V end lost 4 bases, the J end lost 2 bases, and 10 bases lay between the germline ends. Germline V CDR1 and CDR2: WSHSY, SAAADI. The CDR3 length is 14 residues. For the CDR3, the DNA is TGCGCCAGCAGTGTGTACTCAGCCACAGATACGCAGTATTTT. Amino acids: CASSVYSATDTQYF.

The chain is built from TRBV6-1 and TRBJ1-2, with D perhaps TRBD1 (6 bases). Trimming removed 1 base from V and 5 bases from J, with 14 bases in between. Germline lookup yields CDR1 MNHNS and CDR2 SASEGT. There are 15 residues in the CDR3. CDR3 coding DNA: TGTGCCAGCAGTGAAGGCGGCTCCCAGGGGTATGGCTACACCTTC. Translation: CASSEGGSQGYGYTF.

This chain connects TRBV9 to TRBJ1-2, with TRBD1 as a possible D gene (6 bases). V was pared by 4 bases and J by 2 bases, with 9 bases between. Germline assignment: CDR1 SGDLS and CDR2 YYNGEE. The CDR3 has 13 residues. The CDR3 nucleotides read TGTGCCAGCAGCCGGACAGAGAACTATGGCTACACCTTC. Amino acid sequence: CASSRTENYGYTF.

The chain joins TRBV2 to TRBJ1-1; the D is unclear. Between the trimmed V and J ends, which lost 5 bases and 2 bases, there was a span of 9 bases. The CDR3 covers 13 residues. Germline V gene sequence: CDR1 SNHLY, CDR2 FYNNEI. CDR3 amino acids: CASSLQLNTEAFF. For the CDR3, the DNA is TGTGCCAGCAGTCTCCAGTTAAACACTGAAGCTTTCTTT.

This clone was observed once. The chain has TRBV29-1 and TRBJ2-1, with 8 bases matching TRBD2. V lost 3 bases to trimming and J lost 6 bases; unmatched junction nucleotides: 4. The germline CDR1 and CDR2 sequences are SQVTM and ANQGSEA. CDR3 length equals 13 residues. In DNA, the CDR3 is TGCAGCGTTGATAGGCTAGCGGGCAATGAGCAGTTCTTC. This translates into CSVDRLAGNEQFF.

The J gene is TRBJ1-1, the V gene TRBV11-2; D is possibly TRBD1 (5 bases). The CDR3 contains 16 residues. Germline assignment: CDR1 SGHAT and CDR2 FQNNGV. Trimming pared 3 bases from V and 5 bases from J, leaving 19 bases between. This chain's CDR3 is CASSLGTRGGGTEAFF. CDR3 in DNA: TGTGCCAGCAGCTTGGGAACAAGGGGCGGAGGGACTGAAGCTTTCTTT. Looking up the rest from reference TRBV11-2 and TRBJ1-1 gives the full variable domain: EAGVAQSPRYKIIEKRQSVAFWCNPISGHATLYWYQQILGQGPKLLIQFQNNGVVDDSQLPKDRFSAERLKGVDSTLKIQPAKLEDSAVYLCASSLGTRGGGTEAFFGQGTRLTVV.

This clone was picked up a small number of times. The chain has TRBV2 and TRBJ2-6, with D uncertain. Germline CDR1 reads SNHLY; CDR2 reads FYNNEI. Trimming took off 7 bases at V and 2 bases at J, with 9 bases between the two ends. The CDR3 consists of 14 residues. This CDR3 is CASKAGTGANVLTF. The CDR3 DNA reads TGTGCCAGCAAAGCAGGAACTGGGGCCAACGTCCTGACTTTC.

The chain has TRBV5-4 and TRBJ2-4; TRBD2 matches 12 bases. The germline V gene has CDR1 SGHNT and CDR2 YYREEE (reference sequence). With V trimmed by 1 base and J by 1 base, 9 bases remained unmatched. The CDR3 runs 19 residues. The CDR3 DNA sequence: TGTGCCAGCAGCTTGCCGACTAGCGGGAGAGGTTGGGCCAAAAACATTCAGTACTTC. It codes for CASSLPTSGRGWAKNIQYF.

CDR3 coding DNA: TGTGCCAGCACGGGGGTAGCGGGGGCCTACGAGCAGTACTTC. Its protein product is CASTGVAGAYEQYF. V is TRBV27 and J is TRBJ2-5; 9 bases are a match to TRBD2. TRBJ2-7 explains the end of the DNA better; the J call may be wrong. This CDR3 contains 14 residues. Germline V CDR1 and CDR2: MNHEY, SMNVEV (reference sequence).

This clone was recorded only once. J is TRBJ2-7 and V is TRBV5-1; D call uncertain. V lost 4 bases and J 2 bases, leaving 10 bases between the germline ends. There are 13 residues in the CDR3. In germline, CDR1 is SGHRS, CDR2 YFSETQ. CDR3 region: CASSLNLPYEQYF. The CDR3 coding sequence is TGCGCCAGCAGCCTAAACTTACCCTACGAGCAGTACTTC.

The chain recombines TRBV18 with TRBJ2-7, with 10 bases lining up with TRBD2. The CDR3 length is 17 residues. Germline CDR1 KGHSH, CDR2 LQKENI. V lost 3 bases and J lost 5; bases outside the gene matches: 13. The CDR3 spells CASSPQTSGIGVDEQYF. DNA for the CDR3: TGTGCCAGCTCACCGCAAACTAGCGGGATTGGAGTCGACGAGCAGTACTTC.

The V gene is TRBV19, the J gene TRBJ2-7, with TRBD1 matching 7 bases. The trim removed 3 bases at V and 11 bases at J, leaving 7 bases unmatched. The CDR3 runs 12 residues. Per the germline V gene, CDR1 is LNHDA and CDR2 is SQIVND (reference sequence). The CDR3 is CASSIDTGAKYF. The CDR3 bases are TGTGCCAGTAGTATTGATACAGGGGCGAAGTACTTC.

The chain uses TRBV21-1 and TRBJ2-7; the table calls TRBD1, which could not be checked here. TRBV21-1 counts as a pseudogene. The CDR3 length is 14 residues. In nucleotides, the CDR3 is TGTGCCAGCAGCTTCCGGACAGGGAGCTACGAGCAGTACTTC. Encoded protein: CASSFRTGSYEQYF.

This chain connects TRBV11-2 to TRBJ2-2; no definite D call. The CDR3 extends over 17 amino acids. Looked up from germline, CDR1 is SGHAT and CDR2 is FQNNGV. V lost 5 bases and J lost 3, with 19 bases in between. In nucleotides, the CDR3 is TGTGCCAGCAGCGCCTACCGGGCCTTGACGGACACCGGGGAGCTGTTTTTT. Its translation: CASSAYRALTDTGELFF.

The V gene is TRBV5-1, the J gene TRBJ2-5, with D tentatively TRBD1 (6 bases). V was pared by 6 bases and J by 4 bases, with 13 bases between. CDR3 size: 13 residues. CDR1 is SGHRS, CDR2 YFSETQ, per germline. For the CDR3, the DNA is TGCGCCAGCAACCAGGGGTGGGGAGAGACCCAGTACTTC. As protein: CASNQGWGETQYF.

The V gene is TRBV10-2, the J gene TRBJ1-2, with D unclear. Germline V gene sequence: CDR1 WSHSY, CDR2 SAAADI. This CDR3 region has 14 residues. V lost 3 bases to trimming and J lost 3 bases, with 11 bases between them. The CDR3 reads CASSDLAGDYGYTF. The CDR3 bases are TGCGCCAGCAGTGACCTAGCGGGTGACTATGGCTACACCTTC.

Worth noting for this clone: At one end the junction does not follow the germline gene, possibly because of a read error. The gene calls are TRBV6-5 and TRBJ2-1; 7 bases fit TRBD2. CDR1 and CDR2 (germline): MNHEY, SVGAGI. The CDR3 runs 14 residues. The CDR3 bases are TGTGCCAGCGGTTACGGGCGGGGGTACAATGAGCAGTTCTTC. Translation gives CASGYGRGYNEQFF.

The DNA for the CDR3 is TGTGCCACCAGCAGAGCCCGGAGAGGGGATGAAAAACTGTTTTTT. It specifies CATSRARRGDEKLFF. The V gene is TRBV15, the J gene TRBJ1-4; D is possibly TRBD1 (5 bases). Trimming shortened V by 1 base and J by 6 bases, and 12 bases separated the two germline ends. CDR3 length: 15 amino acids. The germline CDR1 and CDR2 sequences are LNHNV and YYDKDF (reference sequence).